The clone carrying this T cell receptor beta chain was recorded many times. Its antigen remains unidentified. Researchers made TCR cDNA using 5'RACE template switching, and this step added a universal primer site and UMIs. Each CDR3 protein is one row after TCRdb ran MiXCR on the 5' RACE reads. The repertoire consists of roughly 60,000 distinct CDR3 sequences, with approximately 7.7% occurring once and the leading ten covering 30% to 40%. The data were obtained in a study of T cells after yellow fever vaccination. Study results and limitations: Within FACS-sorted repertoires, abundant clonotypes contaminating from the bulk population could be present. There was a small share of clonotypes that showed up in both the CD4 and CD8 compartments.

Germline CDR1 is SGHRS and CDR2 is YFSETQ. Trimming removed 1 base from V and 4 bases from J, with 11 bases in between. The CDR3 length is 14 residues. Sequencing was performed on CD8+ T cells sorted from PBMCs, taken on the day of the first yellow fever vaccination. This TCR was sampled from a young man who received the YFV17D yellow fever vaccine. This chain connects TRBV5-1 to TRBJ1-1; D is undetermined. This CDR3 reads CASSLMGLGTEAFF. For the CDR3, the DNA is TGCGCCAGCAGCTTGATGGGTTTAGGCACTGAAGCTTTCTTT. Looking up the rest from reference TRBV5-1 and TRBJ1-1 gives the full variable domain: KAGVTQTPRYLIKTRGQQVTLSCSPISGHRSVSWYQQTPGQGLQFLFEYFSETQRNKGNFPGRFSGRQFSNSRSEMNVSTLELGDSALYLCASSLMGLGTEAFFGQGTRLTVV.